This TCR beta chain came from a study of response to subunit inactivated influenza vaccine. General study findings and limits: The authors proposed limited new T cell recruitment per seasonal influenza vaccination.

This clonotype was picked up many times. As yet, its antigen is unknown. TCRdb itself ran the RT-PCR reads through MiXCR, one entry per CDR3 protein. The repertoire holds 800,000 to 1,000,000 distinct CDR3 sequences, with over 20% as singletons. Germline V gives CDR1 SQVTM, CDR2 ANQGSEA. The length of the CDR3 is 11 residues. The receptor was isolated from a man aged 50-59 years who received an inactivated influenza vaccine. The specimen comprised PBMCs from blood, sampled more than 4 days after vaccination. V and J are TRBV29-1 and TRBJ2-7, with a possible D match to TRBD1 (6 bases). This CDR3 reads CSMTGGDEQYF. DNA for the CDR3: TGCAGTATGACAGGTGGGGACGAGCAGTACTTC.